Following are 27 T cell receptor beta chains from one sample sequenced in a study of shared clonotypes between healthy human individuals. Assay used: immunoSEQ multiplex PCR; TCRdb lists only in-frame clones, some missing. Among roughly 110,000 clones listed, around two thirds were seen once. Sequenced input: memory CD8+ T cells sorted from blood. Indicated subset: CD45RO+ cells pooled with CCR7-negative TemRA cells. Receptors originate from a young woman in good health.

J is TRBJ2-1 and V is TRBV28; TRBD2 matches at 7 bases. The length of the CDR3 is 15 residues. CDR1 and CDR2 from the germline V gene are MDHEN and SYDVKM. After removal of 3 bases from V and 4 bases from J, the junction contained 6 bases not matched to a gene. The CDR3 loop is CASSLGDYPYNEQFF. DNA of the CDR3: TGTGCCAGCAGTTTGGGGGACTACCCTTACAATGAGCAGTTCTTC. The full variable domain, its missing parts supplied by reference TRBV28 and TRBJ2-1, is DVKVTQSSRYLVKRTGEKVFLECVQDMDHENMFWYRQDPGLGLRLIYFSYDVKMKEKGDIPEGYSVSREKKERFSLILESASTNQTSMYLCASSLGDYPYNEQFFGPGTRLTVL.

This clone has ten or more counts. J is TRBJ2-4 and V is TRBV6-5, with D perhaps matching TRBD1 (7 bases). CDR1 and CDR2 (germline): MNHEY, SVGAGI. The CDR3 covers 13 residues. Trimming took off 4 bases at V and 7 bases at J, with 11 bases between the two ends. CDR3 amino acids: CASSSQGGNIQYF. Written as DNA, the CDR3 is TGTGCCAGCAGTTCCCAGGGGGGTAACATTCAGTACTTC.

V and J are TRBV5-5 and TRBJ2-7, with 10 bases lining up with TRBD2. The CDR3 contains 17 residues. Germline lookup yields CDR1 SGHKS and CDR2 YYEKEE (reference sequence). The V gene end was trimmed by 1 base and the J gene end by 5 bases; junction bases not matched to a gene: 12. CDR3 sequence reads: CASSLYSGLATFHEQYF. The CDR3 DNA reads TGTGCCAGCAGCTTGTATTCGGGACTAGCGACGTTTCACGAGCAGTACTTC.

V usage is TRBV13 and J usage is TRBJ2-3; D remains ambiguous. This CDR3 region has 11 residues. Looked up from germline, CDR1 is PRHDT and CDR2 is FYEKMQ (reference sequence). Deletions cut 5 bases from V and 4 bases from J, with 4 bases between. CDR3 coding DNA: TGTGCCAGCAGCACCTCAGATACGCAGTATTTT. This sequence encodes CASSTSDTQYF.

As regards this clone: Other DNA sequences from this sample encode an identical CDR3 as well. The chain links TRBV5-1 to TRBJ2-1; TRBD2 agrees at 10 bases. The germline V gene has CDR1 SGHRS and CDR2 YFSETQ. The CDR3 has 15 amino acids. Trimming took 0 bases from V and 4 from J; bases not matched to a gene: 1. CDR3 residues: CASSLASGSYNEQFF. CDR3 DNA: TGCGCCAGCAGCTTGGCTAGCGGGAGTTACAATGAGCAGTTCTTC.

This clone was counted a few times. This chain connects TRBV7-6 to TRBJ2-7; D ambiguous. This CDR3 comprises 15 residues. Trimming took 4 bases from V and 3 from J, leaving 16 bases between them. Germline values: CDR1 SGHVS, CDR2 FNYEAQ. The DNA for the CDR3 is TGTGCCAGCAGCTCAGAGCCGCTAGGGAACTACGAGCAGTACTTC. It is translated as CASSSEPLGNYEQYF.

A few counts support this clone. The chain has TRBV28 and TRBJ1-1; maybe TRBD1 (6 bases). CDR1 and CDR2 (germline): MDHEN, SYDVKM. The CDR3 runs to 15 residues. Trimming took 7 bases from V and 0 from J, leaving 15 bases between them. The CDR3: CASNSGDGLNTEAFF. CDR3 DNA sequence: TGTGCCAGCAATTCAGGGGATGGGCTGAACACTGAAGCTTTCTTT.

At least ten counts were recorded for this clone. This chain's CDR3 is CASNPRDVSNQPQHF. CDR3 coding DNA: TGTGCCAGCAACCCCCGGGACGTCAGCAATCAGCCCCAGCATTTT. The rearrangement links TRBV28 to TRBJ1-5; a weak D match, TRBD1 (5 bases). CDR3 size: 15 residues. Trimming took off 7 bases at V and 1 base at J, with 14 bases between the two ends. CDR1 is MDHEN, CDR2 SYDVKM, per germline.

This chain joins TRBV4-2 and TRBJ1-5; 9 bases map to TRBD1. The CDR3 loop spans 17 amino acids. The V segment lost 6 bases and the J segment 6 bases; nucleotides outside the gene matches: 15. The germline V gene encodes CDR1 LGHNA and CDR2 YNFKEQ. The CDR3 protein is CASRLIALGQGPQPQHF. CDR3 DNA sequence: TGTGCCAGCAGGCTCATAGCGTTGGGACAGGGTCCTCAGCCCCAGCATTTT.

This clone was seen once. The chain couples TRBV5-6 to TRBJ2-3; 9 bases fit TRBD2. The CDR3 contains 17 residues. Germline CDR1 SGHDT, CDR2 YYEEEE. Trimming removed 3 bases from V and 11 bases from J; junction bases left unmatched: 19. The CDR3 region is CASSWAGAGGPLKGQYF. The CDR3 nucleotides read TGTGCCAGCAGCTGGGCGGGAGCGGGAGGCCCCCTCAAGGGGCAGTATTTT.

The chain couples TRBV20-1 to TRBJ1-2; D unclear. Germline V gene lookup returns CDR1 DFQATT and CDR2 SNEGSKA (reference sequence). The CDR3 totals 11 residues. With 7 bases removed from V and 4 bases from J, the gap between germline ends came to 10 bases. CDR3 bases: TGCAGTGAGGAGGACGCCTATGGCTACACCTTC. As protein: CSEEDAYGYTF.

The chain recombines TRBV28 with TRBJ1-5, with no clear D. The CDR3 totals 17 residues. V was cut by 6 bases and J by 0 bases, with 18 bases left in between. Germline V gene sequence: CDR1 MDHEN, CDR2 SYDVKM. The CDR3 sequence is CASSPWTATDSNQPQHF. CDR3 DNA: TGTGCCAGCAGCCCCTGGACCGCAACAGATAGCAATCAGCCCCAGCATTTT.

V usage is TRBV28 and J usage is TRBJ2-1, with D unresolved. V lost 2 bases and J 6 bases, leaving 11 bases between the germline ends. Germline values: CDR1 MDHEN, CDR2 SYDVKM. This CDR3 is built from 14 residues. CDR3 sequence: CASSLGIGPNEQFF. CDR3 DNA: TGTGCCAGCAGTTTAGGGATTGGGCCCAATGAGCAGTTCTTC. The full variable domain, rest sourced from reference TRBV28 and TRBJ2-1, is DVKVTQSSRYLVKRTGEKVFLECVQDMDHENMFWYRQDPGLGLRLIYFSYDVKMKEKGDIPEGYSVSREKKERFSLILESASTNQTSMYLCASSLGIGPNEQFFGPGTRLTVL.

This chain uses TRBV5-6 with TRBJ2-3; TRBD2 aligns across 7 bases. In germline, CDR1 is SGHDT, CDR2 YYEEEE. This CDR3 spans 14 amino acids. The J segment lost 6 bases and the V segment lost 1 base, leaving 5 bases of the junction unmatched. The CDR3 loop is CASSLTSEYDTQYF. For the CDR3, the DNA is TGTGCCAGCAGCTTGACTAGCGAGTATGATACGCAGTATTTT.

This chain links TRBV18 with TRBJ1-2, with D hard to call. V lost 0 bases and J lost 6, with 17 bases in between. The CDR3 totals 16 residues. Germline V CDR1 and CDR2: KGHSH, LQKENI. Here the CDR3 DNA reads TGTGCCAGCTCACCACCTACCCTCGGCGGGTCGGATGGCTACACCTTC. This codes for CASSPPTLGGSDGYTF.

This clone has only a few counts. The rearrangement uses TRBV7-8 and TRBJ1-2; the D is unclear. The CDR3 extends over 15 amino acids. V lost 1 base to trimming and J lost 1 base, with 10 bases between them. CDR1 is SGHVS, CDR2 FQNEAQ, per germline. CDR3: CASSLESGNNYGYTF. DNA of the CDR3: TGTGCCAGCAGCTTAGAGTCGGGCAATAACTATGGCTACACCTTC.

This clone was found once. This sequence joins TRBV10-3 and TRBJ2-1, with 9 positions matching TRBD2. This CDR3 region has 16 residues. Germline V lookup: CDR1 ENHRY, CDR2 SYGVKD. The V and J ends lost 2 bases and 4 bases, in that order; junction bases with no gene match: 6. The DNA of the CDR3 is TGTGCCATCAGTGAGGGTGTGACTAGCGGTTACAATGAGCAGTTCTTC. This codes for CAISEGVTSGYNEQFF.

This clone was recorded only once. The V gene is TRBV4-1, the J gene TRBJ1-3, with a tentative D call TRBD1 (5 bases). In germline, CDR1 is MGHRA, CDR2 YSYEKL. Trimming shortened V by 0 bases and J by 1 base, and 22 bases separated the two germline ends. The CDR3 contains 20 residues. The CDR3 DNA reads TGCGCCAGCAGCCAAGAACAGCTGAACGGGGGTAGGTGGTCTGGAAACACCATATATTTT. Its translation is CASSQEQLNGGRWSGNTIYF.

This chain links TRBV27 with TRBJ1-1; maybe TRBD1 (5 bases). CDR1 is MNHEY, CDR2 SMNVEV, per germline (reference sequence). Trimming left V 6 bases short and J 4 bases short, with 15 bases between. The CDR3 is made up of 14 amino acids. The CDR3 loop is CASRPGLGVTEAFF. CDR3 in DNA: TGTGCCAGCAGGCCGGGACTCGGGGTCACTGAAGCTTTCTTT.

There are a few counts of this clone. The gene calls are TRBV7-9 and TRBJ2-1; TRBD2 aligns across 10 bases. The CDR3 consists of 16 residues. Trimming removed 5 bases from V and 4 bases from J; junction bases left unmatched: 8. Per the germline V gene, CDR1 is SEHNR and CDR2 is FQNEAQ (reference sequence). For the CDR3, the DNA is TGTGCCAGCAGCCTCGGACTAGCGGAGATATACAATGAGCAGTTCTTC. It codes for CASSLGLAEIYNEQFF.

The gene calls are TRBV2 and TRBJ1-1; 8 bases are shared with TRBD1. Trimming removed 6 bases from V and 4 bases from J; junction bases left unmatched: 10. The CDR3 has 15 amino acids. CDR1 and CDR2 (germline): SNHLY, FYNNEI. The CDR3 nucleotides are TGTGCCAGCAGGGAGACAGGGGCGGTCTTCACTGAAGCTTTCTTT. Encoded protein: CASRETGAVFTEAFF.

The sample holds many counts of this clone. This sequence joins TRBV5-1 and TRBJ1-5; 7 positions match TRBD1. Germline V lookup: CDR1 SGHRS, CDR2 YFSETQ. This CDR3 spans 15 amino acids. J was trimmed by 4 bases and V by 0 bases; bases with no gene match: 4. CDR3 in amino acids: CASSLGGGKNQPQHF. CDR3 in DNA: TGCGCCAGCAGCTTGGGAGGGGGCAAGAATCAGCCCCAGCATTTT. Full variable domain (missing parts from reference TRBV5-1 and TRBJ1-5): KAGVTQTPRYLIKTRGQQVTLSCSPISGHRSVSWYQQTPGQGLQFLFEYFSETQRNKGNFPGRFSGRQFSNSRSEMNVSTLELGDSALYLCASSLGGGKNQPQHFGDGTRLSIL.

In this sample, this clone turned up many times. This sequence joins TRBV5-4 and TRBJ1-2, with no clear D. CDR1 is SGHNT and CDR2 is YYREEE in the germline V gene (reference sequence). Deletions cut 7 bases from V and 6 bases from J, with 19 bases between. The CDR3 consists of 14 residues. CDR3 DNA sequence: TGTGCCAGCTCTCGGGGTTCGGGAGTGGATGGCTACACCTTC. This sequence encodes CASSRGSGVDGYTF.

This chain uses TRBV11-3 with TRBJ2-3; 13 nucleotides agree with TRBD2. CDR1 is SGHNT, CDR2 YENEEA, per germline. The V gene end was trimmed by 2 bases and the J gene end by 5 bases; junction bases not matched to a gene: 4. The CDR3 runs 16 residues. The CDR3 DNA reads TGTGCCAGCAGCTTATGGACTAGCGGGAGAGAAGATACGCAGTATTTT. Its translation is CASSLWTSGREDTQYF.

V is TRBV5-1 and J is TRBJ2-1; D gene ambiguous. Germline assignment: CDR1 SGHRS and CDR2 YFSETQ. V lost 2 bases to trimming and J lost 7 bases, with 10 bases between them. The CDR3 has 13 residues. This CDR3 reads CASSFGLGNEQFF. CDR3 nucleotide sequence: TGCGCCAGCAGCTTCGGGCTAGGGAATGAGCAGTTCTTC.

This clone was seen repeatedly, ten times or more. This chain links TRBV4-2 with TRBJ2-1; 10 bases agree with TRBD2. With 0 bases clipped from V and 2 bases from J, the junction kept 1 base outside the gene matches. This CDR3 has 16 amino acids. CDR1 and CDR2 (germline): LGHNA, YNFKEQ. CDR3 amino acids: CASSQDGTSAYNEQFF. The CDR3 DNA sequence: TGTGCCAGCAGCCAAGATGGGACTAGCGCCTACAATGAGCAGTTCTTC.

This clone was observed a few times. The chain links TRBV6-1 to TRBJ1-1; D not resolved. The CDR3 runs 13 residues. With 10 bases removed from V and 1 base from J, the gap between germline ends came to 13 bases. From germline, CDR1 is MNHNS and CDR2 SASEGT. CDR3 residues: CATIDNPNTEAFF. CDR3 nucleotide sequence: TGTGCCACCATAGACAACCCGAACACTGAAGCTTTCTTT.